This TCR beta chain was profiled in a study of blood T cell repertoires in COVID-19. Across the whole study: The United States, Italy and Spain supplied acute and convalescent COVID-19 samples.

This CDR3 is built from 12 residues. V dropped 6 bases and J dropped 8 bases, with 13 bases sitting between them. The data were produced by immunoSEQ multiplex PCR, yet TCRdb's version contains in-frame clones alone and is incomplete. The table has about 150,000 clones, 79% seen once. The chain has TRBV12-3 or TRBV12-4 and TRBJ1-1; maybe TRBD1 (5 bases). The TCR was taken from a man over 45 with active or convalescent COVID-19. Sequencing input: peripheral blood. The CDR3: CASRGGRLEAFF. The CDR3 DNA reads TGTGCCAGCAGGGGGGGACGGCTCGAAGCTTTCTTT.